The clone carrying this T cell receptor beta chain showed up just a few times. Its matching antigen is unknown. This specimen belongs to a study of naive and memory T cell subsets. The CDR3 is 12 amino acids. V was shortened by 3 bases and J by 5 bases, with 7 bases between the two germline ends. CDR1 and CDR2 (germline): MNHNS, SASEGT. Alpha and beta libraries were amplified separately from the second PCR onward. The beta constant-region primer was an equimolar mix of two oligonucleotides covering TRBC1 and TRBC2. Nested alpha and beta constant-region primers with the SP2 primer drove four PCR rounds on ligated cDNA. TCRdb reanalysed the UMI-ligation and nested PCR reads using MiXCR and keeps one entry per CDR3 protein. The data show about 150,000 distinct CDR3 sequences, under 25% seen once. Study results and caveats: No ground truth validated the naive and memory repertoire findings. A few larger clonotypes appeared in naive repertoires, especially CD8, possibly memory cells re-expressing CD45RA. From naive to CM, EM and EMRA, diversity decreased and Gini increased.

The sequence was obtained from a human donor in good health. Material for sequencing was naive CD4+ T cells from blood. This sequence joins TRBV6-1 and TRBJ1-2; D gene unclear. CDR3 residues: CASSEGFYGYTF. The DNA of the CDR3 is TGTGCCAGCAGTGAGGGGTTTTATGGCTACACCTTC.